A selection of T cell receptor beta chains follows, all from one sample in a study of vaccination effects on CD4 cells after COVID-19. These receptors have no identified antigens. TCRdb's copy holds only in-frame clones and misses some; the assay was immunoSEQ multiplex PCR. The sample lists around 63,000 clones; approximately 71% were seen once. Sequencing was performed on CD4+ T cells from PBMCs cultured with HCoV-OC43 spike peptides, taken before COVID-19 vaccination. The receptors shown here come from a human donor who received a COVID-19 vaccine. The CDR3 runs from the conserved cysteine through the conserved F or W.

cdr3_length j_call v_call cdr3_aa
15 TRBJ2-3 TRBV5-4 CASRATGGSTDTQYF
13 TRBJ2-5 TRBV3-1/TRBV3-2 CASSPWGQETQYF
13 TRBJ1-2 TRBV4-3 CASSTSGGRGYTF
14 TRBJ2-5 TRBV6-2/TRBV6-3 CASRYTSGEVTQYF
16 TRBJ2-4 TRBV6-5 CASSYRGGLAKNIQYF
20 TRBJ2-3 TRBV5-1 CASSITPMGGGGDSTDTQYF
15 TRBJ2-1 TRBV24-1 CATSDYSGVMSEQFF
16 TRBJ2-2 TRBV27 CASSLTDRGRAGELFF
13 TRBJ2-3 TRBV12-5 CASGFQGSDTQYF
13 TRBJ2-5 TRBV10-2 CASRSGGLETQYF
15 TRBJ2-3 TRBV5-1 CASSLEVTGGDTQYF